This TCR beta chain was sequenced in a study of CD8+ T cells in alopecia areata. Study observations and caveats: Greater clonality was observed in lesional scalp samples, especially alopecia totalis/universalis, versus normal scalp. Mouse data revealed clearer TCR sharing than patient data did, a gap possibly tied to HLA.

The sequencing template was cDNA reverse transcribed from extracted RNA. The data were produced by immunoSEQ multiplex PCR, yet TCRdb's version contains in-frame clones alone and is incomplete. The sample holds over 150,000 clones, about 61% seen once. Details on this clone: Its target is unknown.

Looked up from germline, CDR1 is SNHLY and CDR2 is FYNNEI. V dropped 6 bases and J dropped 8 bases, with 16 bases sitting between them. The CDR3 is 13 residues long. Sequencing used CD8+ T cells sorted from blood. This chain connects TRBV2 to TRBJ1-2; possibly TRBD1 for D (6 bases). This TCR was sampled from a human donor in good health. The chain's CDR3 is CASRFTGIDGYTF. CDR3 nucleotides: TGTGCCAGCAGGTTCACAGGGATCGACGGCTACACCTTC.